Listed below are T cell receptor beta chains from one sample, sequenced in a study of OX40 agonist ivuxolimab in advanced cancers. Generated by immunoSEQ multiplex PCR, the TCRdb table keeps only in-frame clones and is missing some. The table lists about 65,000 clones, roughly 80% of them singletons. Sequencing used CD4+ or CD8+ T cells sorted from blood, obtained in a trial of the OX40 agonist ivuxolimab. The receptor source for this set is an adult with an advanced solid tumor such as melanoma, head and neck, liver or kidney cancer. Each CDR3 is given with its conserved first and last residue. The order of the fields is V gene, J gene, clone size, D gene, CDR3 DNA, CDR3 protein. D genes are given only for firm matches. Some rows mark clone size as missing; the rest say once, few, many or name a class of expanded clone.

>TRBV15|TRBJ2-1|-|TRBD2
TGTGCCACCAGCAGAGGACTAGCGGGGTCCTACAATGAGCAGTTCTTC
CATSRGLAGSYNEQFF
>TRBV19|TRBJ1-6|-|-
TGTGCCAGTAGTATCGTTGGACGAGGGGAATCACCCCTCCACTTT
CASSIVGRGESPLHF
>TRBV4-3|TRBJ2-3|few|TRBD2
TGCGCCAGCAGCCAGGGGGCTAGCGGGTACACAGATACGCAGTATTTT
CASSQGASGYTDTQYF
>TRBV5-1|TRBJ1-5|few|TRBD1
TGCGCCTCCTCCAAAACAGGGGGCGTAGATCAGCCCCAGCATTTT
CASSKTGGVDQPQHF
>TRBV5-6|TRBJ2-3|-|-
TGTGCCAGCGCGCCGGCCATGCTAAATACGCAGTATTTT
CASAPAMLNTQYF
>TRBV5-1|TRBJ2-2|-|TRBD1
TGCGCCAGCAGCTTGGATCCGGCAGGGGGAACCGGGGAGCTGTTTTTT
CASSLDPAGGTGELFF
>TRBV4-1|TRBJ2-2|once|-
TGCGCCAGCAGCCAAGCGTCTGCGAACACCGGGGAGCTGTTTTTT
CASSQASANTGELFF
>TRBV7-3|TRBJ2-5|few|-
TGTGCCAGCAGCTCCGGTAGACGGGCAGAGACCCAGTACTTC
CASSSGRRAETQYF
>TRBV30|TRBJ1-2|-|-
TGTGCCTGGATCCTCCGGGGGGCCCCTAACTATGGCTACACCTTC
CAWILRGAPNYGYTF
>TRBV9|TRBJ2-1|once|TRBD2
TGTGCCAGCAGCGCCGGGGGGACCCCTTTAAATGAGCAGTTCTTC
CASSAGGTPLNEQFF
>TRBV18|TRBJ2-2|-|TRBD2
TGTGCCAGCTCACTCCGGACTAGCGGGAATGGGAACACCGGGGAGCTGTTTTTT
CASSLRTSGNGNTGELFF
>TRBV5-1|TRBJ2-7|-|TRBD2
TGCGCCAGCAGCCGTAGCGGGGATTCCTACGAGCAGTACTTC
CASSRSGDSYEQYF
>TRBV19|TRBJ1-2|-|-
TGTGCCAGTAGTATGTCCAGTACCACTAACTATGGCTACACCTTC
CASSMSSTTNYGYTF
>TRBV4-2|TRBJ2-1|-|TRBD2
TGTGCCAGCAGCCAAGACCTAGCGGGAGTACGTGAGCAGTTCTTC
CASSQDLAGVREQFF
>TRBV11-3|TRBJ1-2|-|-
TGTGCCAGCAGCTTTGAACGAAATGGCTACACCTTC
CASSFERNGYTF
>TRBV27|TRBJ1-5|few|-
TGTGCCAGCAGTTTGACTCTTTATCAGCCCCAGCATTTT
CASSLTLYQPQHF
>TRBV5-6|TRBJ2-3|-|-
TGTGCCAGCAGCTCGGCGAAGGGGGCAGATACGCAGTATTTT
CASSSAKGADTQYF
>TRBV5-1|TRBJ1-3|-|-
TGCGCCAGCAGCTTGGGGACGGCTGGAAACACCATATATTTT
CASSLGTAGNTIYF
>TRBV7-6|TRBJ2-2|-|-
TGTGCCAGCAGCCCCCAGAGGGGCTACACCGGGGAGCTGTTTTTT
CASSPQRGYTGELFF
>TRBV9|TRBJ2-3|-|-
TGTGCCAGCAGCACGGGGAATACGCAGTATTTT
CASSTGNTQYF
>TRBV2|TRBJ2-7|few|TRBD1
TGTGCCATCTCCCGGGACAGGGGTCATGAGCAGTACTTC
CAISRDRGHEQYF
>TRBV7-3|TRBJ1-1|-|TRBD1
TGTGCCAGCAGCTTACCGGGACAGGGTTTGACTGAAGCTTTCTTT
CASSLPGQGLTEAFF
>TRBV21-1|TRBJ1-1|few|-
TGTGCCTTACCGAACACTGAAGCTTTCTTT
CALPNTEAFF
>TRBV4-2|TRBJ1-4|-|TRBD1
TGTGCCAGCAGCCAAGATCGGGCAGGGGGGGAAAAACTGTTTTTT
CASSQDRAGGEKLFF
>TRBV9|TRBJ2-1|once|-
TGTGCCAGCAGCGTAGGGGCAGGGAACCACAATGAGCAGTTCTTC
CASSVGAGNHNEQFF
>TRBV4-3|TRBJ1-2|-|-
TGCGCCAGCAGCCCCGGACGGGAGGATGGCTACACCTTC
CASSPGREDGYTF
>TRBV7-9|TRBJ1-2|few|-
TGTGCCAGCAGCTTACGGGCAGGGGAAGATGGCTACACCTTC
CASSLRAGEDGYTF
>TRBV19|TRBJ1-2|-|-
TGTGCCAGTAAGGATCCGAATCTTTATGGCTACACCTTC
CASKDPNLYGYTF
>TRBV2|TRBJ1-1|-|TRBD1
TGTGCCACAACTGGACAGGGGGGGACTGAAGCTTTCTTT
CATTGQGGTEAFF
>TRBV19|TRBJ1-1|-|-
TGTGCCAGTAGCCATATCGGGGGAGGGGGGGCTGAAGCTTTCTTT
CASSHIGGGGAEAFF
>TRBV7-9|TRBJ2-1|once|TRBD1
TGTGCCAGCAGCTTGTCGACAGGGATCTACAATGAGCAGTTCTTC
CASSLSTGIYNEQFF
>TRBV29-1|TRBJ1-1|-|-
TGCAGCGTTAACACGATGAACACTGAAGCTTTCTTT
CSVNTMNTEAFF
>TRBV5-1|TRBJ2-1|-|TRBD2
TGCGCCAGCAGCCCGGGCGGGACTAGCTTCAATGAGCAGTTCTTC
CASSPGGTSFNEQFF
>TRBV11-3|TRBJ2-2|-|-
TGTGCCAGCAGCTTGGCCGGGGCTGCGAACACCGGGGAGCTGTTTTTT
CASSLAGAANTGELFF
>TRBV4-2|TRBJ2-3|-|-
TGTGCCAGCAGCCTCCGGACCTCCGGAGATACGCAGTATTTT
CASSLRTSGDTQYF
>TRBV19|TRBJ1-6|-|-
TGTGCCAGTAGTATCGGGGGGCCAAATAATTCACCCCTCCACTTT
CASSIGGPNNSPLHF
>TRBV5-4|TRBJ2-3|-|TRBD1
TGTGCCAGCAGCTTGGGGCAGGGGGCCTCGACAGATACGCAGTATTTT
CASSLGQGASTDTQYF
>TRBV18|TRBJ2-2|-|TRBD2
TGTGCCAGCTCAGCGGGACTACCGAACACCGGGGAGCTGTTTTTT
CASSAGLPNTGELFF
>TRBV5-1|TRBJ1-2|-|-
TGCGCCAGCAGCCGGAACCGGGACGGAGAAGGGAATGGCTACACCTTC
CASSRNRDGEGNGYTF